The 9 T cell receptor beta chains given below trace back to one sample, sequenced in a study of T cell responses to AZD1222 COVID-19 vaccine. Clones were sequenced by immunoSEQ multiplex PCR, and TCRdb holds only the in-frame ones, with some missing. Here the sample spans 75,000 to 95,000 clones, around 93% being singletons. Material: peripheral blood, obtained 28 days after the second AZD1222 dose. The receptors come from an adult who received the AZD1222 COVID-19 vaccine.

The genes are TRBV7-9 and TRBJ1-2; no firm D call. The germline V gene has CDR1 SEHNR and CDR2 FQNEAQ (reference sequence). Trimming left V 2 bases short and J 5 bases short, with 18 bases between. The CDR3 is 16 residues long. The CDR3 nucleotides read TGTGCCAGCAGCTTATCATCCAGAGAACTCCTTTATGGCTACACCTTC. This gives the protein CASSLSSRELLYGYTF. The complete variable domain, with remaining parts taken from reference TRBV7-9 and TRBJ1-2, reads DTGVSQNPRHKITKRGQNVTFRCDPISEHNRLYWYRQTLGQGPEFLTYFQNEAQLEKSRLLSDRFSAERPKGSFSTLEIQRTEQGDSAMYLCASSLSSRELLYGYTFGSGTRLTVV.

The CDR3 reads CASSSLMNTEAFF. The DNA for the CDR3 is TGTGCCAGCAGTTCCTTGATGAACACTGAAGCTTTCTTT. The chain carries TRBV6-2 or TRBV6-3 and TRBJ1-1; D gene ambiguous. Trimming took 4 bases from V and 0 from J, leaving 6 bases between them. Looked up from germline, CDR1 is MNHEY and CDR2 is SVGEGT. The CDR3 loop spans 13 amino acids.

The J gene is TRBJ1-6, the V gene TRBV2; 10 nucleotides line up with TRBD1. Germline V CDR1 and CDR2: SNHLY, FYNNEI. There are 17 residues in the CDR3. V shed 6 bases, J shed 1 base, and the junction held 6 bases outside the gene matches. CDR3 sequence reads: CASSRDRGVSYNSPLHF. The CDR3 region has the DNA TGTGCCAGCAGCCGGGACAGGGGAGTGTCCTATAATTCACCCCTCCACTTT.

The rearrangement joins TRBV5-5 to TRBJ2-7; tentatively, D is TRBD2 (7 bases). Per the germline V gene, CDR1 is SGHKS and CDR2 is YYEKEE (reference sequence). V was cut by 2 bases and J by 4 bases, with 31 bases left in between. This CDR3 is built from 20 residues. CDR3 region: CASSFTRVGASGLPPYEQYF. CDR3 DNA: TGTGCCAGCAGCTTCACCAGGGTGGGGGCTAGCGGCCTTCCTCCTTACGAGCAGTACTTC.

The sample holds a few counts of this clone. This chain uses TRBV11-3 with TRBJ2-1; D call uncertain. The CDR3 length is 12 residues. V lost 0 bases, J lost 6 bases, and 3 bases lay in between. Germline V gives CDR1 SGHNT, CDR2 YENEEA. The CDR3 DNA is TGTGCCAGCAGCTTAGACGGCAATGAGCAGTTCTTC. Translated, it gives CASSLDGNEQFF.

The CDR3 loop is CASSQDLSGTNTGELFF. CDR3 sequence (DNA): TGCGCCAGCAGCCAAGATTTAAGCGGGACGAACACCGGGGAGCTGTTTTTT. The chain is built from TRBV4-1 and TRBJ2-2; 7 positions match TRBD2. The germline CDR1 and CDR2 sequences are MGHRA and YSYEKL. With 0 bases clipped from V and 0 bases from J, the junction kept 4 bases outside the gene matches. The CDR3 has 17 residues.

This chain connects TRBV19 to TRBJ2-7; 11 positions match TRBD1. The V gene's germline CDR1 is LNHDA and CDR2 SQIVND (reference sequence). The CDR3 has 15 amino acids. Unmatched junction bases numbered 9, after V lost 6 bases and J lost 5 bases. CDR3 coding DNA: TGTGCCAGTAGCCCAACCGGGACAGGGGGTGACGAGCAGTACTTC. This gives the protein CASSPTGTGGDEQYF.

The rearrangement uses TRBV27 and TRBJ1-2; D is undetermined. CDR3 length: 14 residues. Germline CDR1 reads MNHEY; CDR2 reads SMNVEV (reference sequence). The V end was cut by 2 bases, the J end by 6 bases, with 13 bases between. The CDR3 nucleotides read TGTGCCAGCAGTTTAATTCCAGGAGGCGATGGCTACACCTTC. The encoded protein is CASSLIPGGDGYTF.

The chain combines TRBV10-3 with TRBJ2-2; TRBD2 matches at 10 bases. Per the germline V gene, CDR1 is ENHRY and CDR2 is SYGVKD. The CDR3 sequence is 17 residues long. The CDR3 sequence is CAIGLAGVGSNTGELFF. The CDR3 DNA is TGTGCTATAGGCCTAGCGGGAGTGGGGTCGAACACCGGGGAGCTGTTTTTT.